The T cell receptor (beta chain) described here comes from a study of blood T cell repertoires in COVID-19 (TCRdb year 2020). For the study in its entirety: The collaborator samples originated in the United States, Italy and Spain and spanned the acute and convalescent phases of COVID-19. Nearly every sample came with metadata listing a de-identified subject ID, COVID-19 status, age in years and sex. Where available, HLA class I and class II types were obtained from metadata supplied by the sample provider rather than from assay-based typing. The material from the prospective study consisted of cDNA or gDNA derived from T cells, B-cell-depleted T cells, or PBMCs. The repertoires were made available in a free public database intended to serve as a resource for research on the immune response to SARS-CoV-2. Samples were obtained from the ongoing ImmuneRACE study (first 160 participants) and from about 1,300 subjects provided by 6 global collaborators. Deeply sampled blood TCRbeta repertoires from subjects exposed to, actively infected with, or recovered from COVID-19 were included in the dataset. General conclusions and limits of the study: Clinical and demographic metadata were provided uncurated, with the amount varying by source and participant.

Points on this clone: Its specific antigen is unknown. The conserved closing phenylalanine or tryptophan is absent in this CDR3, likely reflecting a read error. Because the CDR3's place on the DNA is in doubt, the DNA is left out and the CDR3 is given as listed by TCRdb.

TCRbeta CDR3 regions were amplified from genomic DNA by means of the immunoSEQ Assay, a bias-controlled multiplex PCR. The authors' analysis ran thus. The number of nucleated cells in each sample was estimated from the amplification of reference gene primers within the assay. Sequence reads were collapsed and filtered to measure the absolute abundance of every unique TCRbeta CDR3 rearrangement. For each sample, productive Simpson clonality was calculated by taking the square root of Simpson's diversity index across productive rearrangements. The source is immuneACCESS, and TCRdb retained only in-frame sequences with V and J called. Part of the clones is not carried over; for the studies checked, unresolved V genes explain less than half of this, and the remainder is unexplained. V and J calls and clone size are copied from that table; D and trimming were computed from the DNA. The sample has 500,000 to 600,000 clones on record, 85% to 90% of them singletons. The ten most abundant clones make up 7.8% of the sample.

At one collaborating source in Seattle, patients were enrolled during active infection and were followed longitudinally through the course of disease. Collaborating institutions collected whole blood in K2EDTA tubes following their own protocols. For TCRbeta analysis, collaborators shipped samples in one of three forms: frozen whole blood, isolated PBMCs, or DNA extracted from either of those sample types. This sequence was found in a woman in her 50s with COVID-19, enrolled during active disease. The sequenced material came from peripheral blood.

The CDR3 protein sequence reads: CASSESLIDQVI. This sequence uses TRBV10-2 and TRBJ1-2; TRBD1 is the table's D call, not checked against the DNA. The CDR3 is made up of 12 amino acids, end residues included. In the germline V gene, CDR1 corresponds to WSHSY and CDR2 to SAAADI.